This T cell receptor beta chain was sequenced in a study of CD8+ T cells in alopecia areata. Worth noting for this clone: The antigen is unknown.

Alopecia areata patients provided lesional scalp punch biopsies and peripheral blood, both collected for the study. Regarding the study as a whole: Lesional scalp displayed greater clonality than normal scalp, most notably in alopecia totalis/universalis.

RNA extraction was followed by reverse transcription into cDNA, which acted as the sequencing template. Data came from immunoSEQ multiplex PCR; TCRdb stores just in-frame clones and leaves some out. The data contain fewer than 200,000 clones, 67% of them singletons. V lost 0 bases and J 2 bases, leaving 19 bases between the germline ends. CDR3 length equals 17 residues. CDR1 and CDR2 from the germline V gene are SQVTM and ANQGSEA. This rearrangement joins TRBV29-1 to TRBJ1-2, with D perhaps matching TRBD1 (5 bases). The sequence was collected from a human donor with alopecia areata. The sequencing here drew on CD8+ T cells sorted from blood, taken at week 0. CDR3 nucleotide sequence: TGCAGCGTTGAAGAAAGTCCCGGACAAAAGGGAAACTATGGCTACACCTTC. Its translation is CSVEESPGQKGNYGYTF.